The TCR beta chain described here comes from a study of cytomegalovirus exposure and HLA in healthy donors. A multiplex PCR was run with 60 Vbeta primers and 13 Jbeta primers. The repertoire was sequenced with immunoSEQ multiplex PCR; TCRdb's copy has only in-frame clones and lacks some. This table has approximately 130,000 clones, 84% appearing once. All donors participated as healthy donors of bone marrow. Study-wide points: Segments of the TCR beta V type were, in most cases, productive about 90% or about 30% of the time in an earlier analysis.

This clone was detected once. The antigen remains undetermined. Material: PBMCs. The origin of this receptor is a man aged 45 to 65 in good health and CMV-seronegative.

This CDR3 reads CASSLYLPSTDTQYF. The CDR3 region has the DNA TGCGCCAGCAGCTTGTACCTACCTAGCACAGATACGCAGTATTTT. The chain couples TRBV5-1 to TRBJ2-3, with D unresolved. The germline CDR1 and CDR2 sequences are SGHRS and YFSETQ. Deletions cut 1 base from V and 0 bases from J, with 9 bases between. The CDR3 sequence is 15 residues long.